Listed below are T cell receptor beta chains from one sample, sequenced in a study of human T cells and chemical hapten exposure. TCRdb re-called the RACE reads with MiXCR, one entry per CDR3 protein. The sample contains tens of thousands of distinct CDR3 sequences, about 6.6% of which appear only once. The starting material was whole blood, obtained in connection with sensitization to the hapten diphenylcyclopropenone (DPC). Receptors originate from a young woman with alopecia areata. Some clones in this sample may be carry-over from other donors' samples. Each CDR3 is given without its conserved first and last residue. Each record gives: CDR3 length, V gene, J gene, D gene, CDR3 protein. The D gene is left open where the match is weak.

len: 12
v_gene: TRBV29-1
j_gene: TRBJ1-1
d_gene: -
CDR3aa: SVSTRGMNTEAF

len: 15
v_gene: TRBV9
j_gene: TRBJ1-1
d_gene: TRBD1
CDR3aa: ASSGGPKTGDWAEAF

len: 9
v_gene: TRBV6-1
j_gene: TRBJ1-1
d_gene: -
CDR3aa: ASSETAEAF

len: 18
v_gene: TRBV4-2
j_gene: TRBJ2-3
d_gene: TRBD2
CDR3aa: ASSPNGGTSGPDRTDTQY

len: 13
v_gene: TRBV9
j_gene: TRBJ1-3
d_gene: -
CDR3aa: ASSVEGSSGNTIY

len: 11
v_gene: TRBV2
j_gene: TRBJ2-5
d_gene: -
CDR3aa: ASSRRTGETQY

len: 12
v_gene: TRBV5-5
j_gene: TRBJ2-2
d_gene: -
CDR3aa: ASRASSNTGELF

len: 13
v_gene: TRBV18
j_gene: TRBJ2-4
d_gene: -
CDR3aa: ASSPLRDNKNIQY

len: 15
v_gene: TRBV20-1
j_gene: TRBJ2-3
d_gene: TRBD2
CDR3aa: SASGPAGPLGADTQY

len: 12
v_gene: TRBV20-1
j_gene: TRBJ1-5
d_gene: -
CDR3aa: SALPGLGNQPQH

len: 11
v_gene: TRBV3-1
j_gene: TRBJ1-1
d_gene: -
CDR3aa: ASSDQMNTEAF

len: 14
v_gene: TRBV6-2/TRBV6-3
j_gene: TRBJ2-1
d_gene: TRBD2
CDR3aa: ASSYTLRGGYNEQF

len: 13
v_gene: TRBV18
j_gene: TRBJ1-1
d_gene: TRBD1
CDR3aa: ASSLQGQMNTEAF

len: 11
v_gene: TRBV7-9
j_gene: TRBJ2-5
d_gene: -
CDR3aa: ASSLNVAETQY

len: 16
v_gene: TRBV7-9
j_gene: TRBJ2-7
d_gene: -
CDR3aa: ASSFPPRPQSPTYEQY

len: 13
v_gene: TRBV4-2
j_gene: TRBJ2-7
d_gene: -
CDR3aa: ASSQEGAATYEQY

len: 12
v_gene: TRBV7-2
j_gene: TRBJ2-7
d_gene: -
CDR3aa: ASSPAAGSYEQY

len: 12
v_gene: TRBV6-6
j_gene: TRBJ2-1
d_gene: TRBD1
CDR3aa: ASSPTRQGGEQF

len: 15
v_gene: TRBV6-5
j_gene: TRBJ2-6
d_gene: -
CDR3aa: ASSYSQVTSGANVLT

len: 11
v_gene: TRBV29-1
j_gene: TRBJ1-1
d_gene: TRBD1
CDR3aa: SATGGQGPEAF

len: 13
v_gene: TRBV12-3/TRBV12-4
j_gene: TRBJ2-3
d_gene: TRBD2
CDR3aa: ASSLGLAAGDTQY

len: 12
v_gene: TRBV3-1
j_gene: TRBJ1-4
d_gene: TRBD1
CDR3aa: ASSSQGRAEKLF

len: 13
v_gene: TRBV6-1
j_gene: TRBJ1-5
d_gene: -
CDR3aa: ASSEQAPRDQPQH

len: 15
v_gene: TRBV5-1
j_gene: TRBJ2-3
d_gene: -
CDR3aa: ASSLGGSGPRGDTQY

len: 14
v_gene: TRBV19
j_gene: TRBJ1-5
d_gene: -
CDR3aa: ASSIGYVLRNQPQH

len: 12
v_gene: TRBV6-6
j_gene: TRBJ1-5
d_gene: TRBD1
CDR3aa: ASSFMDRDQPQH

len: 12
v_gene: TRBV6-5
j_gene: TRBJ1-2
d_gene: -
CDR3aa: ASSYRADHYGYT

len: 13
v_gene: TRBV6-6
j_gene: TRBJ2-7
d_gene: TRBD1
CDR3aa: ASSYPGTGQYEQY

len: 12
v_gene: TRBV6-5
j_gene: TRBJ1-1
d_gene: -
CDR3aa: ASSDNTVGTEAF

len: 12
v_gene: TRBV5-4
j_gene: TRBJ1-2
d_gene: TRBD1
CDR3aa: ASSSFDRDYGYT

len: 12
v_gene: TRBV20-1
j_gene: TRBJ1-1
d_gene: -
CDR3aa: SARDQPGGTRAF

len: 15
v_gene: TRBV20-1
j_gene: TRBJ2-5
d_gene: TRBD2
CDR3aa: SARALRKAGVKETQY

len: 13
v_gene: TRBV15
j_gene: TRBJ2-7
d_gene: TRBD1
CDR3aa: ATSRDREQGYEQY

len: 11
v_gene: TRBV10-3
j_gene: TRBJ1-1
d_gene: TRBD1
CDR3aa: AIRTGGETEAF

len: 12
v_gene: TRBV12-3/TRBV12-4
j_gene: TRBJ2-1
d_gene: -
CDR3aa: ASSPVGVHNEQF

len: 11
v_gene: TRBV6-1
j_gene: TRBJ1-1
d_gene: -
CDR3aa: ASSELSGSEAF

len: 14
v_gene: TRBV6-5
j_gene: TRBJ1-6
d_gene: -
CDR3aa: ASRDRTATSNSPLH

len: 14
v_gene: TRBV7-3
j_gene: TRBJ2-3
d_gene: TRBD1
CDR3aa: ASSFGQGRATDTQY

len: 13
v_gene: TRBV5-1
j_gene: TRBJ2-5
d_gene: TRBD2
CDR3aa: ASSSVAGGPETQY

len: 12
v_gene: TRBV5-5
j_gene: TRBJ1-2
d_gene: TRBD1
CDR3aa: ASSKQGANYGYT

len: 15
v_gene: TRBV30
j_gene: TRBJ2-1
d_gene: TRBD2
CDR3aa: AWSALLAGGTYNEQF

len: 14
v_gene: TRBV7-8
j_gene: TRBJ1-1
d_gene: -
CDR3aa: ASSLETWGLNTEAF

len: 15
v_gene: TRBV7-2
j_gene: TRBJ1-2
d_gene: TRBD1
CDR3aa: ASSLRDRGFLQGGYT

len: 13
v_gene: TRBV6-5
j_gene: TRBJ1-3
d_gene: -
CDR3aa: ASSYQAPYGNTIY

len: 12
v_gene: TRBV7-9
j_gene: TRBJ1-1
d_gene: -
CDR3aa: ASSLEAGITEAF

len: 11
v_gene: TRBV3-1
j_gene: TRBJ2-7
d_gene: TRBD1
CDR3aa: ASSRTGVYEQY

len: 14
v_gene: TRBV20-1
j_gene: TRBJ1-1
d_gene: TRBD1
CDR3aa: SAPTGGGNYGTEAF

len: 15
v_gene: TRBV30
j_gene: TRBJ2-6
d_gene: -
CDR3aa: AWSVTGSLSGANVLT

len: 13
v_gene: TRBV2
j_gene: TRBJ1-4
d_gene: -
CDR3aa: ASSYDSPTNEKLF

len: 13
v_gene: TRBV10-3
j_gene: TRBJ2-2
d_gene: -
CDR3aa: AISDTTANTGELF

len: 14
v_gene: TRBV7-9
j_gene: TRBJ1-1
d_gene: TRBD1
CDR3aa: ASSLEGRGKNTEAF

len: 12
v_gene: TRBV5-4
j_gene: TRBJ2-3
d_gene: TRBD2
CDR3aa: ASSSVAGADTQY